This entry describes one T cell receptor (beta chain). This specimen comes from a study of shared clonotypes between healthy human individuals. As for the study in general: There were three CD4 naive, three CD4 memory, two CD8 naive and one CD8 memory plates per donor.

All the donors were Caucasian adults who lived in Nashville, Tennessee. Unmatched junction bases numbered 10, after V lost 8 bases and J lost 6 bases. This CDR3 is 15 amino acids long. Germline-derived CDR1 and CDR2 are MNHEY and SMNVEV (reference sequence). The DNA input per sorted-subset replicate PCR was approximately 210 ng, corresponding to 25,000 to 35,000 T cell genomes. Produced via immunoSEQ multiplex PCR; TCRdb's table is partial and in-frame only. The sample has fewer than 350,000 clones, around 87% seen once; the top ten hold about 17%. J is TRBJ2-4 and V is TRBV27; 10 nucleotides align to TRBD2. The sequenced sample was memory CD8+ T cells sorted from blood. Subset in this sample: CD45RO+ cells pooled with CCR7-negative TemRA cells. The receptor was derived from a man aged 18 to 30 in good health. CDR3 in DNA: TGTGCCAGCGGAGCGGGAGGGCTCACCGGAAACATTCAGTACTTC. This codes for CASGAGGLTGNIQYF.